This T cell receptor (beta chain) was identified in a study of T-cell memory formation after mild COVID-19. Germline V gene data show CDR1 as MNHEY and CDR2 as SMNVEV (reference sequence). The CDR3 sequence is 15 residues long. Trimming stripped 4 bases from V and 0 bases from J, with 12 bases between. This clonotype appeared a few times. 5'RACE primed from the constant segment yielded TCR alpha and TCR beta cDNA libraries bearing sample barcodes and UMIs. TCRdb passed the 5' RACE reads through MiXCR, listing each CDR3 protein once. Found here are about 170,000 distinct CDR3 sequences, roughly 13% of them singletons; the top ten hold approximately 3.4%.

This TCR was recovered from a man aged 18 to 30 who had mild COVID-19 (a few samples of this study predate the infection). Cell type and time point are not known. The rearrangement links TRBV27 to TRBJ1-2; D remains ambiguous. Sequencing used PBMCs or a T cell subset sorted from them (not recorded which). The CDR3 nucleotides are TGTGCCAGCAGTTGGCGAGGTGACTCTAACTATGGCTACACCTTC. This gives the protein CASSWRGDSNYGYTF.